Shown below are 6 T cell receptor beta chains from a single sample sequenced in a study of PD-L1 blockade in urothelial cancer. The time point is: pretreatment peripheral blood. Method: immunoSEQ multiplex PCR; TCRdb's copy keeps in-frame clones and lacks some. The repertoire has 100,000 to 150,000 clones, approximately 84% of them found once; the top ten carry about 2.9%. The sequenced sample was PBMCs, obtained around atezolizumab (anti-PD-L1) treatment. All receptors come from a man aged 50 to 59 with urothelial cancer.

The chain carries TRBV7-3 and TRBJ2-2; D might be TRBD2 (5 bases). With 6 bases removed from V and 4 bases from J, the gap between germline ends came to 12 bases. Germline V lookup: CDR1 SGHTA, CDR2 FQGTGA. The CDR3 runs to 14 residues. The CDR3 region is CASSLSGITGELFF. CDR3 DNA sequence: TGTGCCAGCAGTTTGTCGGGGATCACCGGGGAGCTGTTTTTT.

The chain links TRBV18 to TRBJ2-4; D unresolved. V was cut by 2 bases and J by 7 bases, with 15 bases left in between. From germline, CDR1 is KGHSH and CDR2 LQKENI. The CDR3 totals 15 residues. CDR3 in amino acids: CASSPLAESGNIQYF. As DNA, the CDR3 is TGTGCCAGCTCACCATTAGCAGAGAGTGGGAACATTCAGTACTTC. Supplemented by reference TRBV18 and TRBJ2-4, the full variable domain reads NAGVMQNPRHLVRRRGQEARLRCSPMKGHSHVYWYRQLPEEGLKFMVYLQKENIIDESGMPKERFSAEFPKEGPSILRIQQVVRGDSAAYFCASSPLAESGNIQYFGAGTRLSVL.

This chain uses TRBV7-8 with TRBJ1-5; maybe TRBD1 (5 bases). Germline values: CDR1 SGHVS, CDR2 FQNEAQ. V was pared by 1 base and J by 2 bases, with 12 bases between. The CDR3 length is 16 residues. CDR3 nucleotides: TGTGCCAGCAGCTTAGGTACAGGTGGGGGCAATCAGCCCCAGCATTTT. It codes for CASSLGTGGGNQPQHF.

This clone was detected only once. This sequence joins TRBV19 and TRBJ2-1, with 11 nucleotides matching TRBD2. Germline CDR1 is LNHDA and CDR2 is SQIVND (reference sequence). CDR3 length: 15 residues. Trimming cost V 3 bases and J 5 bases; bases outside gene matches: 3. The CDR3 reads CASSIVAGGHNEQFF. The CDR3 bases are TGTGCCAGTAGTATTGTAGCGGGAGGGCACAATGAGCAGTTCTTC. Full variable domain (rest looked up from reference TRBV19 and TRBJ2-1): DGGITQSPKYLFRKEGQNVTLSCEQNLNHDAMYWYRQDPGQGLRLIYYSQIVNDFQKGDIAEGYSVSREKKESFPLTVTSAQKNPTAFYLCASSIVAGGHNEQFFGPGTRLTVL.

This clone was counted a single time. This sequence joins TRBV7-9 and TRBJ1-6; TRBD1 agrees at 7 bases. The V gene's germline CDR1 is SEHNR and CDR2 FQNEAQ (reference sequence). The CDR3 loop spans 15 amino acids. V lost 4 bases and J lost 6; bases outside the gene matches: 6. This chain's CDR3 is CASSSRDSLNSPLHF. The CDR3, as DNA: TGTGCCAGCAGCTCCCGGGACAGTCTTAATTCACCCCTCCACTTT.

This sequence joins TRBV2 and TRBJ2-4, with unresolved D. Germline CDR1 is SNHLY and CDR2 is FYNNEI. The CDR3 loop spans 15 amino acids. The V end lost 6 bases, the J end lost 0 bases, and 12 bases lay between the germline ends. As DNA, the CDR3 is TGTGCCAGCAGAGCACAGATACTAGCCAAAAACATTCAGTACTTC. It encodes CASRAQILAKNIQYF.